The rows below give T cell receptor beta chains drawn from one sample of a study of breast tumors, draining lymph nodes, adjacent tissues. Each CDR3 protein is one row after TCRdb ran MiXCR on the multiplex PCR reads. The sample consists of 200,000 to 300,000 distinct CDR3 sequences, around 30% of them appearing once. The sample taken for sequencing was axillary lymph node tissue. The source of these receptors is a female donor with breast cancer. Some clones in this sample may be carry-over from other donors' samples. The CDR3 runs from the conserved cysteine through the conserved F or W. Fields, in order: D gene, V gene, J gene, clone size, CDR3 DNA, CDR3 protein. The D gene is left open where the match is weak. Size is stated for part of the rows, as once, few or many counts, or as a class when the clone is expanded.

D: -
V: TRBV11-3
J: TRBJ2-1
size: many
DNA: TGTGCCAGCAGCTTTCAGCGACACAATGAGCAGTTCTTC
CDR3: CASSFQRHNEQFF

D: -
V: TRBV24-1
J: TRBJ2-2
size: many
DNA: TGTGCCACCAGTGATGGCATACAGAACACCGGGGAGCTGTTTTTT
CDR3: CATSDGIQNTGELFF

D: TRBD2
V: TRBV9
J: TRBJ2-7
size: many
DNA: TGTGCCAGCAGCGTAGTTGCGGGAGGCCCCTGGGAGCAGTACTTC
CDR3: CASSVVAGGPWEQYF

D: -
V: TRBV7-9
J: TRBJ2-5
size: many
DNA: TGTGCCAGCAGCTTAGTACTCAGTAAAGAGACCCAGTACTTC
CDR3: CASSLVLSKETQYF

D: -
V: TRBV11-1
J: TRBJ2-1
size: few
DNA: TGTGCCAGCAGCTTTTTTAGCTCCTACAATGAGCAGTTCTTC
CDR3: CASSFFSSYNEQFF

D: -
V: TRBV18
J: TRBJ2-5
size: -
DNA: TGTGCTGCAGCCCGGGAAAAGGCTGAAGAGACCCAGTACTTC
CDR3: CAAAREKAEETQYF

D: -
V: TRBV5-1
J: TRBJ2-3
size: few
DNA: TGCGCCAGCAACTCAACAGATACGCAGTATTTT
CDR3: CASNSTDTQYF

D: TRBD2
V: TRBV6-5
J: TRBJ2-7
size: once
DNA: TGTGCCAGCTCCGGGGGGAGTTCCTACGAGCAGTACTTC
CDR3: CASSGGSSYEQYF

D: -
V: TRBV29-1
J: TRBJ2-5
size: many
DNA: TGCAGCGTTGGACATACCCCCGAGACCCAGTACTTC
CDR3: CSVGHTPETQYF

D: TRBD2
V: TRBV11-2
J: TRBJ2-1
size: many
DNA: TGTGCCAGCAGCGCCCGACTAGCCTCTAGGGATGAGCAGTTCTTC
CDR3: CASSARLASRDEQFF

D: TRBD2
V: TRBV5-4
J: TRBJ2-5
size: many
DNA: TGTGCCAGCAGCTTGGTGGCTAGCGGGGAGACCCAGTACTTC
CDR3: CASSLVASGETQYF

D: TRBD2
V: TRBV19
J: TRBJ2-5
size: many
DNA: TGTGCCAGTAGTGAGAGGACTAGCGTACAGACCCAGTACTTC
CDR3: CASSERTSVQTQYF

D: TRBD2
V: TRBV5-8
J: TRBJ2-1
size: many
DNA: TGTGCCAGCAGCTTGGCCCCGACTAGCGGGGCTGATGAGCAGTTCTTC
CDR3: CASSLAPTSGADEQFF

D: TRBD1
V: TRBV20-1
J: TRBJ2-7
size: many
DNA: TGCAGTGCTCAGACAGGGGAGTTACGATTTTCCTACGAGCAGTACTTC
CDR3: CSAQTGELRFSYEQYF

D: -
V: TRBV5-8
J: TRBJ1-2
size: many
DNA: TGTGCCAGCAGCGCCGGATCGAACTATGGCTACACCTTC
CDR3: CASSAGSNYGYTF

D: -
V: TRBV4-1
J: TRBJ2-1
size: many
DNA: TGCGCCAGCAGCCTGTCTGAGCCCTCAGAGCAGTTCTTC
CDR3: CASSLSEPSEQFF

D: -
V: TRBV11-3
J: TRBJ1-2
size: -
DNA: TGTGCCAGCAGCACCGGGGTCTATGGCTACACCTTC
CDR3: CASSTGVYGYTF

D: -
V: TRBV11-3
J: TRBJ2-1
size: many
DNA: TGTGCCAGCAGCTTAGTAGGCTTGGGGCCGTCCGAGCAGTTCTTC
CDR3: CASSLVGLGPSEQFF

D: -
V: TRBV6-5
J: TRBJ2-1
size: -
DNA: TGTGCCAGCAGTCACCCGAAACTTGGGGGAGCTAGGGATGAGCAGTTCTTC
CDR3: CASSHPKLGGARDEQFF

D: -
V: TRBV19
J: TRBJ1-2
size: few
DNA: TGTGCCAGTAAAAGGGACCCCTATGGCTACGCCTTC
CDR3: CASKRDPYGYAF

D: TRBD1
V: TRBV6-2/TRBV6-3
J: TRBJ2-5
size: many
DNA: TGTGCCAGCAGGCCCAGCAGGGGGATCACGAAGACCCAGTACTTC
CDR3: CASRPSRGITKTQYF

D: TRBD1
V: TRBV20-1
J: TRBJ1-2
size: many
DNA: TGCAGTGCTAGAAAGGGACAGGGGGGCTATGGCTACACCTTC
CDR3: CSARKGQGGYGYTF

D: TRBD2
V: TRBV30
J: TRBJ2-2
size: few
DNA: TGTGCCTGGAGAGGGACTAGCGGGACCGGGGAGCTGTTTTTT
CDR3: CAWRGTSGTGELFF

D: TRBD1
V: TRBV12-3/TRBV12-4
J: TRBJ2-5
size: many
DNA: TGTGCCAGCAGTTCGTCAGGGGGCTTCTACCAAGAGACCCAGTACTTC
CDR3: CASSSSGGFYQETQYF

D: -
V: TRBV3-1
J: TRBJ2-1
size: -
DNA: TGTGCCAGCAGCCGAGATCGGAGGGAGGGGGAGTTCTTC
CDR3: CASSRDRREGEFF

D: -
V: TRBV7-2
J: TRBJ2-2
size: few
DNA: TGTGCCAACAAGCAGGGGGGAAACTCCGGGGAGCTGTTTTTT
CDR3: CANKQGGNSGELFF

D: TRBD1
V: TRBV10-2
J: TRBJ1-1
size: -
DNA: TGCGCCAGCAGCCCCAGGGGGTATAGGAACACTGAAGCTTTCTTT
CDR3: CASSPRGYRNTEAFF

D: -
V: TRBV5-8
J: TRBJ2-5
size: many
DNA: TGTGCCAGCAGCTTGATAGGGTATGAGACCCAGTACTTC
CDR3: CASSLIGYETQYF

D: -
V: TRBV30
J: TRBJ2-3
size: many
DNA: TGTGCCTGGAGTGTACCGTCTGCGCAGTATTTT
CDR3: CAWSVPSAQYF

D: -
V: TRBV20-1
J: TRBJ2-7
size: many
DNA: TGCAGTGCTAGAGTTGGAAGCGAGCAGTACTTC
CDR3: CSARVGSEQYF

D: -
V: TRBV4-3
J: TRBJ1-2
size: many
DNA: TGCGCCAGCAGCCAAGAGCAGGGTACGATCGGTGGTGGCTACACCTTC
CDR3: CASSQEQGTIGGGYTF

D: -
V: TRBV24-1
J: TRBJ2-7
size: many
DNA: TGTGCCACCAGTGATGTGAACAACGAGCAGTACTTC
CDR3: CATSDVNNEQYF

D: TRBD2
V: TRBV6-2/TRBV6-3
J: TRBJ2-2
size: -
DNA: TGTGCCAGCAGCATAGCGGGAGGGCTTGCTGGGAGCTCCGGGGAGCTGTTTTTT
CDR3: CASSIAGGLAGSSGELFF

D: -
V: TRBV7-8
J: TRBJ1-3
size: many
DNA: TGTGCCAGCAGCTTAGCGGGAAACACCATATATTTT
CDR3: CASSLAGNTIYF

D: TRBD1
V: TRBV12-3/TRBV12-4
J: TRBJ2-7
size: many
DNA: TGTGCCAGCAGTTTAGGACAGGGGGCGGGCGCGGGGCGCTCCTACGAGCAGTACTTC
CDR3: CASSLGQGAGAGRSYEQYF

D: TRBD2
V: TRBV5-8
J: TRBJ2-3
size: -
DNA: TGTGCCAGCAGCTACCCCGGGACTAGCGGGAGGGATACGCAGTATTTT
CDR3: CASSYPGTSGRDTQYF

D: -
V: TRBV29-1
J: TRBJ1-3
size: -
DNA: TGCAGCGCAGCTGGGCAGGGGATCGGTGGAAACACCATATATTTT
CDR3: CSAAGQGIGGNTIYF